A selection of T cell receptor beta chains follows, all from one sample in a study of cytomegalovirus exposure and HLA in healthy donors. The repertoire was sequenced with immunoSEQ multiplex PCR; TCRdb's copy has only in-frame clones and lacks some. The table includes over 200,000 clones, 88% detected once. Sequencing was performed on PBMCs. The receptor set was obtained from a woman in her late teens or twenties in good health and CMV-seronegative. The CDR3 runs from the conserved cysteine through the conserved F or W. The D gene is left open where the match is weak.

j_gene | d_gene | v_gene | CDR3nt | CDR3aa
TRBJ2-5 | NA | TRBV7-3 | TGTGCCAGCAGCTTAAGGGGTTTAGGGGGAGAGACCCAGTACTTC | CASSLRGLGGETQYF
TRBJ1-1 | NA | TRBV6-1 | TGTGCCAGCAGTGAACCTGGGGGGGGGAGCCCTGAAGCTTTCTTT | CASSEPGGGSPEAFF
TRBJ2-5 | NA | TRBV5-6 | TGTGCCAGCAGCTCAAGGGGTCGGGAGACCCAGTACTTC | CASSSRGRETQYF
TRBJ1-2 | NA | TRBV18 | TGTGCCAGCTCACCAGGTTCGACAGCTAACTATGGCTACACCTTC | CASSPGSTANYGYTF
TRBJ2-1 | NA | TRBV2 | TGTGCCAGCAGTGAGAGGTCACCTTTCAACAATGAGCAGTTCTTC | CASSERSPFNNEQFF
TRBJ2-5 | TRBD1 | TRBV4-1 | TGCGCCAGCAGCCAAGGGCGTAGACAGGGGGCTCGCCAAGAGACCCAGTACTTC | CASSQGRRQGARQETQYF
TRBJ2-1 | TRBD2 | TRBV7-2 | TGTGCCAGCAGCTTAGGGGCCCCTAGCGGGAGTCAGTTCTTC | CASSLGAPSGSQFF
TRBJ1-5 | NA | TRBV2 | TGTGCCAGCAGTGATCGGGGAGTTAGCAATCAGCCCCAGCATTTT | CASSDRGVSNQPQHF
TRBJ2-2 | TRBD2 | TRBV10-3 | TGTGCCCTCAGGACTAGCGGGGGGGAGCTGTTTTTT | CALRTSGGELFF
TRBJ2-1 | TRBD1 | TRBV5-1 | TGCGCCAGCAGCTTGACGACAGGGGTCAATGAGCAGTTCTTC | CASSLTTGVNEQFF
TRBJ2-7 | NA | TRBV29-1 | TGCAGCGCACGGGGGGCCCAGCCCGAGCAGTACTTC | CSARGAQPEQYF
TRBJ2-5 | TRBD1 | TRBV28 | TGTGCCAGCAGTTTAGGGACAGGGCGAGAGACCCAGTACTTC | CASSLGTGRETQYF
TRBJ1-2 | NA | TRBV6-5 | TGTGCCAGCAGTCGGGCCCAGGGGAACTATGGCTACACCTTC | CASSRAQGNYGYTF
TRBJ2-2 | TRBD1 | TRBV2 | TGTGCCAGCAAGTCCACAGGGGCGAACACCGGGGAGCTGTTTTTT | CASKSTGANTGELFF
TRBJ2-2 | TRBD2 | TRBV6-1 | TGTGCCAGCAGTGATTGGGATCTAGCGGGAACCGGGGAGCTGTTTTTT | CASSDWDLAGTGELFF
TRBJ2-5 | TRBD1 | TRBV10-3 | TGTGCCATCAGCCCCAACAGGGGGCAAGAGACCCAGTACTTC | CAISPNRGQETQYF
TRBJ2-1 | NA | TRBV28 | TGTGCCAGCAGTCGAAGGGTGGGGGGGGCACCCGACAATGAGCAGTTCTTC | CASSRRVGGAPDNEQFF